This entry describes one TCR beta chain. In the source study's methods: For nucleated cells, counts were estimated from reference gene primer amplification. Method: immunoSEQ multiplex PCR; TCRdb's copy keeps in-frame clones and lacks some. V, J and clone size are those of that table, while D and trimming were read from the DNA. The repertoire holds fewer than 650,000 clones, with around 90% as singletons. Germline V gene data show CDR1 as MNHEY and CDR2 as SMNVEV (reference sequence). This CDR3 spans 13 amino acids. V lost 8 bases and J lost 3, with 13 bases in between. This sample is drawn from a study of blood T cell repertoires in COVID-19. Study-level background: Whether acute or convalescent, the COVID-19 samples came from the United States, Italy and Spain.

Patients at the Seattle site were enrolled during active infection and followed longitudinally. This receptor was taken from a woman aged 45-59 years with COVID-19, enrolled during active disease. V is TRBV27 and J is TRBJ1-1, with D tentatively TRBD1 (6 bases). The source material was peripheral blood. The CDR3 protein is CASGGAEDTEAFF. CDR3 DNA sequence: TGTGCCAGCGGGGGCGCGGAGGACACTGAAGCTTTCTTT.